This TCR beta chain was documented in a study of cytomegalovirus exposure and HLA in healthy donors. Study results and limitations: Compared with the roughly 670-donor mean, an Asian-associated ancestry cluster reportedly had fewer N-insertions, according to a later analysis. V segments that were indistinguishable, TRBV6-2 and TRBV6-3 among them, were omitted from analysis.

V lost 4 bases, J lost 0 bases, and 21 bases lay in between. CDR1 is GTSNPN and CDR2 is SVGIG in the germline V gene (reference sequence). The CDR3 runs to 18 residues. PCR amplification relied on 60 Vbeta primers (plus 13 Jbeta primers). TCRdb's table, derived via immunoSEQ multiplex PCR, lists solely in-frame clones and lacks some. The sample shows about 150,000 clones, under 90% of them seen only once. Points on this clone: The antigen is unknown.

Sequencing was done on a sample of PBMCs. The sequence was collected from a man aged 18 to 29 in good health and CMV-seronegative. The rearrangement joins TRBV30 to TRBJ1-4; possibly TRBD1 for D (6 bases). CDR3 bases: TGTGCCTGGAACCCAGGCGGGGGCGGAATGGCAACTAATGAAAAACTGTTTTTT. Its protein product is CAWNPGGGGMATNEKLFF.